The next 7 T cell receptor beta chains were all read from a single sample in a study of blood T cell repertoires in COVID-19. Sequenced by immunoSEQ multiplex PCR; TCRdb stores in-frame clones only, minus some. The sample shows approximately 200,000 clones, around 88% of them seen only once. The sequenced sample consisted of peripheral blood. The origin of the receptors is a woman in her twenties or thirties with acute or convalescent COVID-19.

The chain employs TRBV7-9 and TRBJ2-7; 8 bases agree with TRBD1. The CDR3 has 14 amino acids. With V trimmed by 5 bases and J by 3 bases, 6 bases remained unmatched. The germline gives CDR1 SEHNR, CDR2 FQNEAQ (reference sequence). CDR3 residues: CASSPGQGHYEQYF. CDR3 DNA sequence: TGTGCCAGCAGCCCAGGACAGGGCCACTACGAGCAGTACTTC.

V usage is TRBV28 and J usage is TRBJ1-4; D is possibly TRBD1 (5 bases). The CDR3 totals 14 residues. Germline-derived CDR1 and CDR2 are MDHEN and SYDVKM. V gave up 5 bases and J gave up 8 bases, with 15 bases separating them. CDR3 nucleotides: TGTGCCAGCAGTCGGACACCCCTCGGGGAAAAACTGTTTTTT. It is translated as CASSRTPLGEKLFF.

The gene calls are TRBV5-1 and TRBJ2-1, with 8 bases fitting TRBD2. The junction had 4 bases not matched to a gene; V was cut back by 4 bases and J by 7 bases. This CDR3 is 13 amino acids long. CDR1 and CDR2 (germline): SGHRS, YFSETQ. The CDR3 nucleotides are TGCGCCAGCAGCGTGGGGACTAGGAATGAGCAGTTCTTC. It encodes CASSVGTRNEQFF.

The CDR3 DNA reads as TGTGCCAGCAGTGAACGAGGGAAAGCTTTCTTT. It is translated as CASSERGKAFF. V usage is TRBV2 and J usage is TRBJ1-1, with D unclear. V was cut by 2 bases and J by 9 bases, with 7 bases left in between. This CDR3 comprises 11 residues. CDR1 is SNHLY, CDR2 FYNNEI, per germline.

This rearrangement joins TRBV2 to TRBJ1-6, with 11 bases lining up with TRBD1. The V gene end was trimmed by 7 bases and the J gene end by 8 bases; junction bases not matched to a gene: 19. The CDR3 is made up of 19 amino acids. In germline, CDR1 is SNHLY, CDR2 FYNNEI. The CDR3 is CASTAGGQGARAADSPLHF. In DNA form, the CDR3 reads TGTGCCAGCACCGCGGGAGGACAGGGGGCACGGGCTGCGGATTCACCCCTCCACTTT.

The chain combines TRBV23-1 with TRBJ2-2; TRBD2 is a possible D gene (6 bases). TRBV23-1 is filed as an ORF, its function uncertain. V was shortened by 0 bases and J by 5 bases, with 7 bases between the two germline ends. The CDR3 runs to 14 residues. The CDR3, as DNA: TGCGCCAGCAGTCAATCGCGGGGTACCGGGGAGCTGTTTTTT. Its translation: CASSQSRGTGELFF.

The chain couples TRBV30 to TRBJ2-7, with D maybe TRBD1 (6 bases). The CDR3 covers 12 residues. Germline V gene sequence: CDR1 GTSNPN, CDR2 SVGIG (reference sequence). Trimming shortened V by 3 bases and J by 5 bases, and 11 bases separated the two germline ends. In DNA form, the CDR3 reads TGTGCCTGGAGAGGGGGTGGGAACGAGCAGTACTTC. Encoded protein: CAWRGGGNEQYF.